One T cell receptor (beta chain) is described in this entry. Sequencing used immunoSEQ multiplex PCR; TCRdb keeps in-frame clones, though not all of them. The sample holds around 250,000 clones, roughly 80% seen once. The age range of participants was about 18 to 89 years, with residence in approximately 25 US areas. The entry originates in a study of blood T cell repertoires in COVID-19. The V gene lost 2 bases and the J gene lost 8 bases, with 12 bases spanning the gap. This CDR3 spans 13 amino acids. Per the germline V gene, CDR1 is LGHDT and CDR2 is YNNKEL (reference sequence). The receptor was isolated from a man aged 50 to 60 who had recovered from COVID-19. The sequenced sample consisted of PBMCs or T cells enriched from blood (not recorded which). This chain links TRBV3-1 (or the pseudogene TRBV3-2) with TRBJ1-2; no definite D call. The CDR3, as DNA: TGTGCCAGCAGCCAATCGATTGACGGGGGCTACACCTTC. Its translation is CASSQSIDGGYTF.